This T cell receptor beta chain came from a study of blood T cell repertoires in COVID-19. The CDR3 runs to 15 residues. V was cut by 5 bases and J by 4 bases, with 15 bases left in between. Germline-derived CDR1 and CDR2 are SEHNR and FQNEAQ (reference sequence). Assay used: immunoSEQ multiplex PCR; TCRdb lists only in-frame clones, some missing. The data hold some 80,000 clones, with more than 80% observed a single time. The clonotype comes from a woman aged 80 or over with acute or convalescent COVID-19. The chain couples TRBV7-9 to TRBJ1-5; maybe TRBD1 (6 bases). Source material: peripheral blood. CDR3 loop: CASSTDQGSNQPQHF. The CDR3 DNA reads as TGTGCCAGCAGCACGGACCAGGGGTCTAATCAGCCCCAGCATTTT.